This TCR beta chain was documented in a study of lymphopenia after photon versus proton radiotherapy. This table comes from immunoSEQ multiplex PCR, and its TCRdb copy is limited to in-frame clones, with some not included. The table has 25,000 to 40,000 clones, around 82% seen once; the top ten hold more than 12%. Trimming shortened V by 1 base and J by 1 base, and 7 bases separated the two germline ends. CDR1 and CDR2 from the germline V gene are LGHNA and YSLEER. The CDR3 covers 14 residues. The material sequenced was peripheral blood, taken from a patient treated with proton-based radiotherapy. V is TRBV4-3 and J is TRBJ1-1; no definite D call. This sequence originates from a woman in her 70s with pancreatic cancer. The CDR3 DNA follows: TGCGCCAGCAGCCAAGGTCGGGCGAACACTGAAGCTTTCTTT. This translates into CASSQGRANTEAFF.